This TCR beta chain was captured in a study of human T cells and chemical hapten exposure. V lost 4 bases, J lost 0 bases, and 12 bases lay in between. Germline V CDR1 and CDR2: LGHNA, YSLEER. The CDR3 sequence is 16 residues long. From the RACE reads, TCRdb called clonotypes with MiXCR, one entry per CDR3 protein. Here the sample spans 100,000 to 150,000 distinct CDR3 sequences, approximately 13% being singletons. Time point in this sample: patch test 1, 2 weeks after DPC sensitization. Regarding treatment: therapeutic diphenylcyclopropenone sensitization with weekly scalp DPC. The sample holds a few counts of this clonotype.

The chain combines TRBV4-3 with TRBJ2-2; D perhaps matches TRBD1 (5 bases). Sequenced material: whole blood, taken in connection with sensitization to the hapten diphenylcyclopropenone (DPC). This receptor was taken from a man younger than 35 with alopecia areata. Some clones in this sample may be carry-over from other donors' samples. The CDR3 is CASSPDSNANTGELFF. The CDR3 nucleotides are TGCGCCAGCAGCCCTGACAGCAACGCGAACACCGGGGAGCTGTTTTTT.